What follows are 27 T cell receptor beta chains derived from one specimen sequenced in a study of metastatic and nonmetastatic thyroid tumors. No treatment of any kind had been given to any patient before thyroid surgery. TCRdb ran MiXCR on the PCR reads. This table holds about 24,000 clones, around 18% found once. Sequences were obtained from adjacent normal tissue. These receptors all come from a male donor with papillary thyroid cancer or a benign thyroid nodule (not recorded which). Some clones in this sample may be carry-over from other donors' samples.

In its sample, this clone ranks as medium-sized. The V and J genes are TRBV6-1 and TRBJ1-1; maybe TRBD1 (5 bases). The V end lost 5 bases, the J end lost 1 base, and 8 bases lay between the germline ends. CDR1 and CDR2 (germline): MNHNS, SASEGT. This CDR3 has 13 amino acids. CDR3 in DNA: TGTGCCAGCAGTCTACAGGCGAACACTGAAGCTTTCTTT. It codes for CASSLQANTEAFF.

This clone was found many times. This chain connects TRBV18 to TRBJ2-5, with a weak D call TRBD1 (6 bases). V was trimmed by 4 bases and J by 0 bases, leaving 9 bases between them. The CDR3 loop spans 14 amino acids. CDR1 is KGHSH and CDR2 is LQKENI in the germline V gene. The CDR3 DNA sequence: TGTGCCAGCTCACTTAGGGACAACCAAGAGACCCAGTACTTC. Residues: CASSLRDNQETQYF.

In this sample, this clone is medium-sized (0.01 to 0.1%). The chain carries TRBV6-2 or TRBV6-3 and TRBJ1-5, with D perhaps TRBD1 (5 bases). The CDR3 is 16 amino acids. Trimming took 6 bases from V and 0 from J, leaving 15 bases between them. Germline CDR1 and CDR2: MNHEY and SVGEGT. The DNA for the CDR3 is TGTGCCAGCAGGACGTGGGGACGGGATAGCAATCAGCCCCAGCATTTT. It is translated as CASRTWGRDSNQPQHF.

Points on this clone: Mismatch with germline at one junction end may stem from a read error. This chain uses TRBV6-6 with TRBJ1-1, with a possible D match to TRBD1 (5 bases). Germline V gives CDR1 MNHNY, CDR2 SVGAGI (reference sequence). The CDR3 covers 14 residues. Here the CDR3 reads CASSYQGYNTEAFF. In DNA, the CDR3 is TGTGCCAGTAGTTACCAGGGATACAACACTGAAGCTTTCTTT.

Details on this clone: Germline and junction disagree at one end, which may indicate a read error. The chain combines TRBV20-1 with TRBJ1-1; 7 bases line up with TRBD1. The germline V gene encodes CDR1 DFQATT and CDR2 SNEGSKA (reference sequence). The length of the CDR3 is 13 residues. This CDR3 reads CSVPEQGNTEAYF. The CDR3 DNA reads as TGCAGTGTACCTGAACAGGGGAACACTGAAGCTTACTTT.

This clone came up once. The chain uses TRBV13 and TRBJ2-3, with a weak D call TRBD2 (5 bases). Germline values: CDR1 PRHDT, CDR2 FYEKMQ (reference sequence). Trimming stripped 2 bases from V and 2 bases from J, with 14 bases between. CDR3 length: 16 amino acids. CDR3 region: CASSLWSGGLTDTQYF. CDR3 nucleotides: TGTGCCAGCAGCTTATGGAGCGGTGGCCTCACAGATACGCAGTATTTT. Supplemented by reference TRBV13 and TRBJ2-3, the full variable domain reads AAGVIQSPRHLIKEKRETATLKCYPIPRHDTVYWYQQGPGQDPQFLISFYEKMQSDKGSIPDRFSAQQFSDYHSELNMSSLELGDSALYFCASSLWSGGLTDTQYFGPGTRLTVL.

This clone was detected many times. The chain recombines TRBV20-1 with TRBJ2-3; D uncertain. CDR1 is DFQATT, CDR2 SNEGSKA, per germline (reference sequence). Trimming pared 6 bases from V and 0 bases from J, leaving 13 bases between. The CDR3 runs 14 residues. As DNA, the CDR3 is TGCAGTGCCCCCAGCGCGATTAGCACAGATACGCAGTATTTT. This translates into CSAPSAISTDTQYF.

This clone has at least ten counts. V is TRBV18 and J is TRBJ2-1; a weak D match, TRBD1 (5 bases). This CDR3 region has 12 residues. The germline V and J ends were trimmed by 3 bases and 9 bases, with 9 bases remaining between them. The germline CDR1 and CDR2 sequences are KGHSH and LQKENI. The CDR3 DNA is TGTGCCAGCTCACCCCAGGGTTTTGAGCAGTTCTTC. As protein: CASSPQGFEQFF. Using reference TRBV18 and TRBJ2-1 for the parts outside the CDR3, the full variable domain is NAGVMQNPRHLVRRRGQEARLRCSPMKGHSHVYWYRQLPEEGLKFMVYLQKENIIDESGMPKERFSAEFPKEGPSILRIQQVVRGDSAAYFCASSPQGFEQFFGPGTRLTVL.

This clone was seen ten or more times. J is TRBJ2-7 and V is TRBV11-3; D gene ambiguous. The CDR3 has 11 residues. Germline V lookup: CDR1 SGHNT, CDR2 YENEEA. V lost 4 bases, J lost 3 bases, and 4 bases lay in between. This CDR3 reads CASSYIYEQYF. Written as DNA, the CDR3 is TGTGCCAGCAGCTACATCTACGAGCAGTACTTC.

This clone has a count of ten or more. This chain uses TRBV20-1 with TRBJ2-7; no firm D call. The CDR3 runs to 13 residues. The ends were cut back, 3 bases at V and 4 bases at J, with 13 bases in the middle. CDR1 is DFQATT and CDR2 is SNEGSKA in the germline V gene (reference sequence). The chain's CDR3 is CSASWGEAYEQYF. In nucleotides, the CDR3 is TGCAGTGCTAGCTGGGGTGAAGCTTACGAGCAGTACTTC.

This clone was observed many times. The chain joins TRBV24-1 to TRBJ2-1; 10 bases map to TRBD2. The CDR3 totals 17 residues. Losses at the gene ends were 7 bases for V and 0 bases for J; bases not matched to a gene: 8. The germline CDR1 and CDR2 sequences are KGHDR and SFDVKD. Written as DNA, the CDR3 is TGTGCCACCAGCAAAATCGGACTAGCGGACTCCTACAATGAGCAGTTCTTC. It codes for CATSKIGLADSYNEQFF.

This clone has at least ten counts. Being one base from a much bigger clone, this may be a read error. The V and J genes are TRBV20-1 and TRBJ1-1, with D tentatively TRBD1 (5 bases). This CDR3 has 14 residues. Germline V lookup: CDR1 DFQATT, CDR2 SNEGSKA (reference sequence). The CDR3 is CSARGGAANTGAFF. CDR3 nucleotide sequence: TGCAGTGCTCGAGGCGGGGCAGCGAACACTGGAGCTTTCTTT.

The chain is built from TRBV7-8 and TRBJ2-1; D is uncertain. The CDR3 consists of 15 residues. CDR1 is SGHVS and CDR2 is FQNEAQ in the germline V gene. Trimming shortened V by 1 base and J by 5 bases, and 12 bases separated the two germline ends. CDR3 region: CASSLVARAHNEQFF. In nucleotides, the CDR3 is TGTGCCAGCAGCTTAGTGGCCAGAGCACACAATGAGCAGTTCTTC.

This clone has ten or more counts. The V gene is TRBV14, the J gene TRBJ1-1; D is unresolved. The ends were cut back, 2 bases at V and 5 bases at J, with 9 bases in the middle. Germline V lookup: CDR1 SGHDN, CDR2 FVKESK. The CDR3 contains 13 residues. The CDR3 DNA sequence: TGTGCCAGCAGCCAATTGAGAGAAACTGAAGCTTTCTTT. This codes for CASSQLRETEAFF.

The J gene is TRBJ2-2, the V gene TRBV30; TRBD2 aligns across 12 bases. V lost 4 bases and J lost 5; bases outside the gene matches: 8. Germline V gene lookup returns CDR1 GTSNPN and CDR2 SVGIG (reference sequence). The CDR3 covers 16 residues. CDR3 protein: CAWIPTSGRSTGELFF. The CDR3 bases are TGTGCCTGGATCCCGACTAGCGGGAGATCAACCGGGGAGCTGTTTTTT.

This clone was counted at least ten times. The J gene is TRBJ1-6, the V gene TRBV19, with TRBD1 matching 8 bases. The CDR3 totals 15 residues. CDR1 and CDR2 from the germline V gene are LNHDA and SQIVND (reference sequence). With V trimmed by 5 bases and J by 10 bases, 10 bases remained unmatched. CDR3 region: CASSGTGTGASPLHF. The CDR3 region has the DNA TGTGCCAGTAGTGGGACCGGGACAGGAGCCTCACCCCTCCACTTT.

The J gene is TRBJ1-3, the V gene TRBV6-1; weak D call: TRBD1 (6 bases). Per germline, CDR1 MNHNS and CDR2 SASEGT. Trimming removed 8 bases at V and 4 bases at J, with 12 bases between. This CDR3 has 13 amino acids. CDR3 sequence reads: CASVGATGNTIYF. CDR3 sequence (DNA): TGTGCCAGCGTGGGGGCAACGGGAAACACCATATATTTT.

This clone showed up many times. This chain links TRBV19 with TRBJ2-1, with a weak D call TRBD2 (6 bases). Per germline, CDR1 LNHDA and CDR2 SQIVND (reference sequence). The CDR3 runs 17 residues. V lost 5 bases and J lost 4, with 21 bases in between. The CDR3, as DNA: TGTGCCAGTAGTGATAACGGGAGATTGACGGGTTACAATGAGCAGTTCTTC. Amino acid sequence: CASSDNGRLTGYNEQFF.

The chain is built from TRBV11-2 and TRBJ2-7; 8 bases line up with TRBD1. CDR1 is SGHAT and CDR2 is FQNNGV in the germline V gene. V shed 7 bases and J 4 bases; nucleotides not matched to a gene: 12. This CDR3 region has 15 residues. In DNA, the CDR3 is TGTGCCAGCAAACCAGGGGGCGCCGCCCCATACGAGCAGTACTTC. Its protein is CASKPGGAAPYEQYF.

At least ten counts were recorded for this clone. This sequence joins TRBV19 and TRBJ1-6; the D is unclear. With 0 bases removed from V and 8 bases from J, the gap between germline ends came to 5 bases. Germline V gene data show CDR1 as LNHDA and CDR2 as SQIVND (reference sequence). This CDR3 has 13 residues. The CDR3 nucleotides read TGTGCCAGTAGTATAGATCCCTATTCACCCCTCCACTTT. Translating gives CASSIDPYSPLHF.

Here the CDR3 DNA reads TGCAGTTCTTTGCCCCCAGGGGCCGGCCTCTACGAGCAGTACTTC. Translation: CSSLPPGAGLYEQYF. The chain links TRBV20-1 to TRBJ2-7; D perhaps matches TRBD1 (6 bases). Germline V lookup: CDR1 DFQATT, CDR2 SNEGSKA (reference sequence). There are 15 residues in the CDR3. Trimming removed 8 bases from V and 3 bases from J, with 23 bases in between.

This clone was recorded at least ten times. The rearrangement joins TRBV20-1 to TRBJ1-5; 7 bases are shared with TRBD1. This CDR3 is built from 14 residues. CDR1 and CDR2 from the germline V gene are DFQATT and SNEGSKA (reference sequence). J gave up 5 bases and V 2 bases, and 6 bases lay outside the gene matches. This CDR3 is CSARTQGGDQPQHF. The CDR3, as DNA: TGCAGTGCTAGAACGCAGGGGGGGGATCAGCCCCAGCATTTT.

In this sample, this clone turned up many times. In DNA, the CDR3 is TGTGCCAGCAGCTTCCATCCCGGGACGGTGGTGGAGACCCAGTACTTC. Its translation is CASSFHPGTVVETQYF. The gene calls are TRBV5-6 and TRBJ2-5, with D perhaps being TRBD1 or TRBD2 (5 bases each). CDR1 and CDR2 from the germline V gene are SGHDT and YYEEEE. Trimming stripped 2 bases from V and 5 bases from J, with 19 bases between. The CDR3 loop spans 16 amino acids.

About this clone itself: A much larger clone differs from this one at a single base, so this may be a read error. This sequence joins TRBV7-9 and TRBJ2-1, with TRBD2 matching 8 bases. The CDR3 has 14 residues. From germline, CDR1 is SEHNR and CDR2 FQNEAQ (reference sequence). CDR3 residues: CASLGGGRDGEQSF. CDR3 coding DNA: TGTGCCAGCCTCGGGGGGGGGAGAGATGGTGAGCAGTCCTTC.

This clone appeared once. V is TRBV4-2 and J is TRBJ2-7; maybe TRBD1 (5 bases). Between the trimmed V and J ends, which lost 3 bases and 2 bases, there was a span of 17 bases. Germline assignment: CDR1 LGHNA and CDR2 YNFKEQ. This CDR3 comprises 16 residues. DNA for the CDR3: TGTGCCAGCAGCCAGTGTGCTACAGGAACTGCCTACGAGCAGTACTTC. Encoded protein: CASSQCATGTAYEQYF.

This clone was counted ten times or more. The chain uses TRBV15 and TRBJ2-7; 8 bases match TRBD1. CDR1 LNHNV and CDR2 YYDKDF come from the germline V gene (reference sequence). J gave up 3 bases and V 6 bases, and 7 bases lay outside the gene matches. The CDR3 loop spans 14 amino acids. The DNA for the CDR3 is TGTGCCACCAGAAGGGACAGGATTAACTACGAGCAGTACTTC. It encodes CATRRDRINYEQYF.

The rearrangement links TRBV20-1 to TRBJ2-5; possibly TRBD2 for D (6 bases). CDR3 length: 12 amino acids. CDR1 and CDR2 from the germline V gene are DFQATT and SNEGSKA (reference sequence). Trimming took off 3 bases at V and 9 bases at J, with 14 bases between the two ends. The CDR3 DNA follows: TGCAGTGCTAGTAACTGGGGGGATGCCCAGTACTTC. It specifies CSASNWGDAQYF.